Here is one T cell receptor beta chain with its context. Its target is not known. Once obtained from cultured CD4+ T cells, the DNA was sequenced using the Oncomine TCR Beta short-read assay. Genomic DNA was drawn out of CD4+ T cells grown in culture. Via MiXCR, TCRdb re-called the PCR reads, giving one row per CDR3 protein. The table has roughly 9,400 distinct CDR3 sequences, about 35% seen once; the top ten hold 27%. This specimen comes from a study of vaccination and CD4 T cells after COVID-19. On the study more broadly: Cells were stimulated with overlapping spike peptides from SARS-CoV-2, HCoV-NL63, HCoV-OC43 and HCoV-229E.

Whole-study findings and limits: Vaccine-specific clones numbering 304 of 307 showed spike mono-reactivity in convalescent patients.

The sample's treatment: approximately 10-day PBMC culture with coronavirus spike peptide pools or control peptides (ViraFEST assay). Collection of the unexposed donor's CD4+ T cells took place before the COVID-19 pandemic (2011-2018). ViraFEST sequenced TCRs after peptide-pool expansion of antigen-specific T cells. Researchers challenged CD4+ T cells from unexposed donors with SARS-CoV-2 S/N and four cold-coronavirus spikes, cells permitting. With V trimmed by 6 bases and J by 4 bases, 8 bases remained unmatched. This CDR3 contains 15 residues. Germline V gives CDR1 MDHEN, CDR2 SYDVKM. The clonotype was recovered from a human donor in good health. Sequenced material: CD4+ T cells from blood, cultured in vitro. The chain is built from TRBV28 and TRBJ1-5; 8 nucleotides align to TRBD1. DNA of the CDR3: TGTGCCAGCAGGACCGGGACAGGAGCTAATCAGCCCCAGCATTTT. As protein: CASRTGTGANQPQHF.